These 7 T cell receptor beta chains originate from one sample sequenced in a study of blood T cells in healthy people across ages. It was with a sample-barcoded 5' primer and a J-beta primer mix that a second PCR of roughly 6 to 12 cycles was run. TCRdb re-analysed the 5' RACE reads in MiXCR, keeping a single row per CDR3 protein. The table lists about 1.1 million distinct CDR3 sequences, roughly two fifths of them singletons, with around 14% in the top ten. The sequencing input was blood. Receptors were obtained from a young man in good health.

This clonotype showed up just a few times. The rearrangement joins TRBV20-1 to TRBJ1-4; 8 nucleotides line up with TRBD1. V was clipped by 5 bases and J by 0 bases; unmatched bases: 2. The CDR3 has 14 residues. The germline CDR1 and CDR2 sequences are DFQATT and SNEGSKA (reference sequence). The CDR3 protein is CSARDRSTNEKLFF. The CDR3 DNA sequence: TGCAGTGCTCGGGACAGGTCAACTAATGAAAAACTGTTTTTT.

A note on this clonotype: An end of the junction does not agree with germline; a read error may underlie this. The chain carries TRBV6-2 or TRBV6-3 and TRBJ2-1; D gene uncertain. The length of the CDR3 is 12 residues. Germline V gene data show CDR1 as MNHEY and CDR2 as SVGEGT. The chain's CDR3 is CASSPTYNEQSF. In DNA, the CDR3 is TGTGCCAGCAGTCCGACTTACAATGAGCAGTCCTTC.

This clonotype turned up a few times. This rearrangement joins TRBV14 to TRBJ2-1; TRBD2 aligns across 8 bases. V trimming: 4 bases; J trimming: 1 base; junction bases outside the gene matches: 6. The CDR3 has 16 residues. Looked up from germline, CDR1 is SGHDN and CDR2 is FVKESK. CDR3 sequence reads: CASSRPGLGSYNEQFF. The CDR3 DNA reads TGTGCCAGCAGCCGACCGGGACTAGGATCCTACAATGAGCAGTTCTTC.

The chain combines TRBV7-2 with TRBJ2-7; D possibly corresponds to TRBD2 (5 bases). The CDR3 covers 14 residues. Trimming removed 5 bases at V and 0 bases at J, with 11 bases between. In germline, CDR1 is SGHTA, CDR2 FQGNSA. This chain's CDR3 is CASSTRTYSYEQYF. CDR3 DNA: TGTGCCAGCAGCACCCGGACTTACTCCTACGAGCAGTACTTC. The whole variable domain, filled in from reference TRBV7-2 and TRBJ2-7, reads GAGVSQSPSNKVTEKGKDVELRCDPISGHTALYWYRQSLGQGLEFLIYFQGNSAPDKSGLPSDRFSAERTGGSVSTLTIQRTQQEDSAVYLCASSTRTYSYEQYFGPGTRLTVT.

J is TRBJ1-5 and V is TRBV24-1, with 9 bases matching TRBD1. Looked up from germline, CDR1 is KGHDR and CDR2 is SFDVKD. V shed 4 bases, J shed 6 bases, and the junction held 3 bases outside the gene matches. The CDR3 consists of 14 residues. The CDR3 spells CATSETGGSQPQHF. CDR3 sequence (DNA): TGTGCCACCAGTGAAACAGGGGGCAGTCAGCCCCAGCATTTT.

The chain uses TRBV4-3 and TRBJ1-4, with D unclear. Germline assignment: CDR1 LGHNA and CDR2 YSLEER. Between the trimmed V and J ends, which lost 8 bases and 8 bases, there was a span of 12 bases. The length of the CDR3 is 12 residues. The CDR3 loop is CASGEPSEKLFF. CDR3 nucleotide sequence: TGCGCCAGCGGGGAACCGTCGGAAAAACTGTTTTTT.

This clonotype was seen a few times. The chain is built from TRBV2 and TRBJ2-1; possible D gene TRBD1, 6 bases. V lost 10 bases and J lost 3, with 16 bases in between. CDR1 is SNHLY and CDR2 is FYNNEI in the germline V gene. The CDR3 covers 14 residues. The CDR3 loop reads CATADWDIYNEQFF. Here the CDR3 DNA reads TGTGCCACCGCGGACTGGGACATCTACAATGAGCAGTTCTTC.